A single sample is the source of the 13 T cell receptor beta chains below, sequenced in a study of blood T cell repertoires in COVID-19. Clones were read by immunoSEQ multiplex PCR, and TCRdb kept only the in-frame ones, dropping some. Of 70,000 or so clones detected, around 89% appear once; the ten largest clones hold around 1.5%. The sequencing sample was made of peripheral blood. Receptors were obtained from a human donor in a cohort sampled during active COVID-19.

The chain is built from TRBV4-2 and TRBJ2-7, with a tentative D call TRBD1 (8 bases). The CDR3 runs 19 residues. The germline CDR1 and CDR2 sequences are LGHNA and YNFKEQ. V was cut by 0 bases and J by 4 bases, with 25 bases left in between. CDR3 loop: CASSQDRIGGQGAPYEQYV. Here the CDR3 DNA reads TGTGCCAGCAGCCAAGATCGGATCGGGGGGCAGGGGGCGCCTTACGAGCAGTACGTC.

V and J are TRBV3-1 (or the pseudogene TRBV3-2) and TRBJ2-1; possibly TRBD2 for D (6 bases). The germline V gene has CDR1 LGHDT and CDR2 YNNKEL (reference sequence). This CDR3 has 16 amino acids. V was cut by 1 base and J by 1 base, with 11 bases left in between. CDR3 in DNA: TGTGCCAGCAGCCAAGGTTGGAGCGGGTCCTACAATGAGCAGTTCTTC. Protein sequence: CASSQGWSGSYNEQFF.

In nucleotides, the CDR3 is TGCAGCGTTGCCCTAGCGGGAGCGGGTGAGCAGTTCTTC. Residues: CSVALAGAGEQFF. This chain uses TRBV29-1 with TRBJ2-1; TRBD2 agrees at 10 bases. The ends lost 4 bases at V and 9 bases at J; junction bases unmatched: 6. The CDR3 runs 13 residues. Germline V gene sequence: CDR1 SQVTM, CDR2 ANQGSEA.

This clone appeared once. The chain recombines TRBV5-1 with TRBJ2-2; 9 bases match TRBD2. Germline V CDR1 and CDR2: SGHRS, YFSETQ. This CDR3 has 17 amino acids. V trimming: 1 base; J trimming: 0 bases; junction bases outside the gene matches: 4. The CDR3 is CASSLRSGSSNTGELFF. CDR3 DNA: TGCGCCAGCAGCTTGCGTAGCGGGAGTTCGAACACCGGGGAGCTGTTTTTT.

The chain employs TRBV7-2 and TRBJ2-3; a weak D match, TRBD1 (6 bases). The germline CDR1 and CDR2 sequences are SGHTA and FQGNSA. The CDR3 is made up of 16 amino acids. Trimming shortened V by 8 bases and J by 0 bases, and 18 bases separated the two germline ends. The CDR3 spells CASSAAGTISTDTQYF. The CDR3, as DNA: TGTGCCAGCTCCGCTGCCGGGACAATAAGCACAGATACGCAGTATTTT.

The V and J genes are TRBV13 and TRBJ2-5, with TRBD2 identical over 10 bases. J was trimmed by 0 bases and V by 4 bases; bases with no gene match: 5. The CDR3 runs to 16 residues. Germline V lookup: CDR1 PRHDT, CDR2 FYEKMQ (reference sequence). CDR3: CASSSPGLANQETQYF. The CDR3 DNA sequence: TGTGCCAGCAGCTCTCCGGGACTAGCGAACCAAGAGACCCAGTACTTC.

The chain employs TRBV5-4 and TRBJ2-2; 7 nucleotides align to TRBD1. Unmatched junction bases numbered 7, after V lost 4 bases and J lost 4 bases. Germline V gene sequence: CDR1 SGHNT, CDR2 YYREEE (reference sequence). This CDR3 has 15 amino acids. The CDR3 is CASSEGAYSTGELFF. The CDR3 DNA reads TGTGCCAGCAGCGAGGGGGCCTATTCCACCGGGGAGCTGTTTTTT.

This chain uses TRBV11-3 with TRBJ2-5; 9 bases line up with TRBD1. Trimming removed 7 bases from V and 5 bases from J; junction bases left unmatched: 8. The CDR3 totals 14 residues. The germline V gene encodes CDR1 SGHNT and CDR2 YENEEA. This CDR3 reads CASTKQGAKETQYF. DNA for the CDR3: TGTGCCAGCACCAAACAGGGGGCGAAGGAGACCCAGTACTTC.

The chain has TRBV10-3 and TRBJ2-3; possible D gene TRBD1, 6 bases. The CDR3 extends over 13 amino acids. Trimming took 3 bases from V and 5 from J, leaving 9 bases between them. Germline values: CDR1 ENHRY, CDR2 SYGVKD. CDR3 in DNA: TGTGCCATCAGTGACAGGGACAAAGATACGCAGTATTTT. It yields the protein CAISDRDKDTQYF.

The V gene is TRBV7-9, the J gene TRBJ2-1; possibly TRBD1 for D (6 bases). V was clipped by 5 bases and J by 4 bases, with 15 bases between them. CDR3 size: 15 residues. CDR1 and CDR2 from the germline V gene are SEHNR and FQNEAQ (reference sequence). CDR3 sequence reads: CASSPSGQLYNEQFF. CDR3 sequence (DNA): TGTGCCAGCAGCCCCTCCGGACAGCTTTACAATGAGCAGTTCTTC.

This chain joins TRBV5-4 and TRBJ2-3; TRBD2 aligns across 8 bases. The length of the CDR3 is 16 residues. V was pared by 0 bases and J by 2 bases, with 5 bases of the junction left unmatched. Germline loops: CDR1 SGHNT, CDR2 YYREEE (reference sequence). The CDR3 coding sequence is TGTGCCAGCAGCTTGGTAGGGACTAGTGCCACAGATACGCAGTATTTT. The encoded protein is CASSLVGTSATDTQYF.

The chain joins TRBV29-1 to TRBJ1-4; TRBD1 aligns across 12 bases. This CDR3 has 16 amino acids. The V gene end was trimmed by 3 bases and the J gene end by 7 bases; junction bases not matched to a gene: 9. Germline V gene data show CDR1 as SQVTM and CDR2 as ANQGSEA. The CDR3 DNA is TGCAGCGTTGATTTCGGGACAGGGGGCGTCGGTGAAAAACTGTTTTTT. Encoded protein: CSVDFGTGGVGEKLFF.

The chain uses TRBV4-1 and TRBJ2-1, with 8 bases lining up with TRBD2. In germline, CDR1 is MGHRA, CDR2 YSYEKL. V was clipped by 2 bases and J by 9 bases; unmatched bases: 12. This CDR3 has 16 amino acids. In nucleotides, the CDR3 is TGCGCCAGCAGCCAATCCCCGAGCGGGAGTCACGGTGAGCAGTTCTTC. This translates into CASSQSPSGSHGEQFF.